This T cell receptor (beta chain) was sequenced during a study of Graves' ophthalmopathy and Graves' hyperthyroidism. The overall study: The study drew peripheral blood at initial diagnosis, before any treatment.

Investigators amplified TCR beta CDR3 regions from RNA transcripts. Amplification began with first-round RT-PCR using HTBI primers, then second-round multiplex PCR was performed. TCRdb reprocessed the multiplex PCR reads via MiXCR and lists one record per CDR3 protein. This table has roughly 160,000 distinct CDR3 sequences, 35% to 50% appearing once. Diagnostic conclusions were grounded in clinical symptoms, serum thyroxine, TRAb, thyroid ultrasound and orbital computed tomography. The starting material, around 9.3 ml of fresh peripheral blood, provided the PBMCs. The CDR3 contains 13 residues. J lost 6 bases, V lost 6 bases, and 6 bases had no gene match.

This chain joins TRBV12-3 or TRBV12-4 and TRBJ1-1; 8 bases are shared with TRBD1. The sample comprised peripheral blood. This clonotype was sampled from a young man with Graves' ophthalmopathy. CDR3 bases: TGTGCCAGCAGACCGGACAGGGCGGCTGAAGCTTTCTTT. Its translation: CASRPDRAAEAFF.